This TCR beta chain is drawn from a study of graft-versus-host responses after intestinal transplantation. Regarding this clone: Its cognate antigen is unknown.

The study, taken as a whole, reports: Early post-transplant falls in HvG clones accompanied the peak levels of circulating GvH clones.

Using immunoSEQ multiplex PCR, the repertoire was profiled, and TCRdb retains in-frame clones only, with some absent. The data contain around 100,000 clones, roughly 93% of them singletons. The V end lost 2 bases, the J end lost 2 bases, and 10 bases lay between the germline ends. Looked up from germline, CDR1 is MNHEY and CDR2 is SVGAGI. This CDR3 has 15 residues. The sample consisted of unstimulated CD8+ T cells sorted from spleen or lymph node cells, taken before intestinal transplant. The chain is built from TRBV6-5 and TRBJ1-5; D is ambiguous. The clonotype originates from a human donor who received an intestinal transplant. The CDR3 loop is CASSYEGRGNQPQHF. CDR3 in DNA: TGTGCCAGCAGTTACGAAGGGCGAGGCAATCAGCCCCAGCATTTT.